Listed here are 31 T cell receptor beta chains from one sample, sequenced in a study of vaccination effects on CD4 cells after COVID-19. Clones were sequenced by immunoSEQ multiplex PCR, and TCRdb holds only the in-frame ones, with some missing. The data hold some 22,000 clones, with about 74% observed a single time. Viral peptide pools were used in the ViraFEST assay to expand antigen-specific CD4+ T cells, and sequencing came afterward. Cultured cells yielded isolated CD4+ T cells after 10 days. The vaccine recipients had no prior SARS-CoV-2 infection, with negative nucleocapsid antibodies. The antigens these receptors bind are not known. The input for sequencing was CD4+ T cells from PBMCs cultured with SARS-CoV-2 spike peptides, taken before COVID-19 vaccination. The receptor source for this set is a human donor who received a COVID-19 vaccine.

The chain has TRBV10-1 and TRBJ1-3; D remains ambiguous. CDR3 size: 15 residues. The V gene's germline CDR1 is WNHNN and CDR2 SYGVQD (reference sequence). Trimming removed 4 bases from V and 0 bases from J, with 10 bases in between. The CDR3 here is CASSAPGSSGNTIYF. CDR3 DNA sequence: TGCGCCAGCAGTGCTCCGGGAAGCTCTGGAAACACCATATATTTT.

J is TRBJ2-5 and V is TRBV7-9; TRBD2 might be the D (5 bases). The germline V and J ends were trimmed by 1 base and 5 bases, with 17 bases remaining between them. Germline CDR1 is SEHNR and CDR2 is FQNEAQ (reference sequence). The CDR3 sequence is 16 residues long. CDR3 nucleotides: TGTGCCAGCAGCTTAGGGAGGACTGGGCTCTTGGAGACCCAGTACTTC. The encoded protein is CASSLGRTGLLETQYF.

This clone was picked up a small number of times. CDR3 DNA sequence: TGTGCCAGCAGCCAAGAAGAGGGCAGGGTGACCTATGGCTACACCTTC. Its translation: CASSQEEGRVTYGYTF. The chain carries TRBV4-2 and TRBJ1-2; tentatively, D is TRBD1 (5 bases). V shed 0 bases and J shed 4 bases, with 15 bases lying between them. This CDR3 comprises 16 residues. The germline V gene has CDR1 LGHNA and CDR2 YNFKEQ.

This clone appeared a few times. The genes are TRBV12-3 or TRBV12-4 and TRBJ2-1; D is unclear. Trimming left V 5 bases short and J 2 bases short, with 4 bases between. CDR3 length: 12 residues. CDR3 in DNA: TGTGCCAGCAGTCCTACCTACAATGAGCAGTTCTTC. Translation gives CASSPTYNEQFF.

This rearrangement joins TRBV4-1 to TRBJ1-3; D gene ambiguous. V shed 2 bases and J shed 4 bases, with 18 bases lying between them. The CDR3 is 17 amino acids. Per the germline V gene, CDR1 is MGHRA and CDR2 is YSYEKL. The CDR3 loop is CASSQFSRAGRGNTIYF. For the CDR3, the DNA is TGCGCCAGCAGCCAATTTAGTAGGGCCGGGAGGGGAAACACCATATATTTT.

V and J are TRBV25-1 and TRBJ1-6, with D perhaps TRBD1 (5 bases). Between the trimmed V and J ends, which lost 4 bases and 7 bases, there was a span of 11 bases. Germline lookup yields CDR1 MGHDK and CDR2 SYGVNS. CDR3 length equals 14 residues. CDR3 protein: CASSAGYRNSPLHF. The CDR3 DNA sequence: TGTGCCAGCAGTGCGGGCTACAGGAATTCACCCCTCCACTTT.

This clone was detected once. The chain recombines TRBV24-1 with TRBJ2-3; 9 positions match TRBD1. CDR3 size: 16 residues. Trimming took 3 bases from V and 2 from J; bases not matched to a gene: 5. Germline V CDR1 and CDR2: KGHDR, SFDVKD. CDR3 in amino acids: CATSDPGQGNTDTQYF. CDR3 DNA: TGTGCCACCAGTGATCCGGGACAGGGTAACACAGATACGCAGTATTTT.

The chain has TRBV12-5 and TRBJ2-1; D ambiguous. Trimming shortened V by 3 bases and J by 0 bases, and 6 bases separated the two germline ends. This CDR3 has 14 amino acids. The V gene's germline CDR1 is LGHNT and CDR2 FRNRAP. CDR3 bases: TGTGCTAGTGGTTTACTGAGCTCCTACAATGAGCAGTTCTTC. Its translation is CASGLLSSYNEQFF.

The chain carries TRBV27 and TRBJ2-7, with 8 bases identical to TRBD2. Per the germline V gene, CDR1 is MNHEY and CDR2 is SMNVEV (reference sequence). Trimming took 5 bases from V and 7 from J; bases not matched to a gene: 13. The CDR3 contains 15 residues. This CDR3 is CASSRKAGADREQYF. In DNA, the CDR3 is TGTGCCAGCAGTCGAAAAGCGGGGGCCGATAGAGAGCAGTACTTC.

The chain carries TRBV3-1 (or the pseudogene TRBV3-2) and TRBJ2-1; tentatively, D is TRBD2 (6 bases). Trimming cost V 4 bases and J 0 bases, with 10 bases left between them. The CDR3 extends over 15 amino acids. CDR1 LGHDT and CDR2 YNNKEL come from the germline V gene (reference sequence). The DNA of the CDR3 is TGTGCCAGCAGCCCGGACTATGTCTCCTACAATGAGCAGTTCTTC. This gives the protein CASSPDYVSYNEQFF.

The chain joins TRBV6-5 to TRBJ2-7; 7 nucleotides match TRBD1. Trimming at V came to 7 bases and at J to 6 bases, leaving 15 bases not matched to a gene. CDR1 MNHEY and CDR2 SVGAGI come from the germline V gene. This CDR3 spans 15 amino acids. CDR3 amino acids: CASKRPGQRLTEQYF. The CDR3 DNA follows: TGTGCCAGCAAGCGCCCGGGACAGCGCCTGACCGAGCAGTACTTC.

The chain couples TRBV6-1 to TRBJ1-2; a possible D gene is TRBD1 (6 bases). The CDR3 runs to 15 residues. From germline, CDR1 is MNHNS and CDR2 SASEGT. The germline V and J ends were trimmed by 2 bases and 4 bases, with 14 bases remaining between them. The chain's CDR3 is CASSEFIQGPYGYTF. The DNA for the CDR3 is TGTGCCAGCAGTGAATTCATTCAGGGGCCCTATGGCTACACCTTC.

The gene calls are TRBV7-6 and TRBJ2-3; D is possibly TRBD1 or TRBD2 (5 bases each). CDR1 and CDR2 from the germline V gene are SGHVS and FNYEAQ. The CDR3 is made up of 20 amino acids. With 5 bases removed from V and 2 bases from J, the gap between germline ends came to 29 bases. The CDR3 protein is CASSLSNGVWSGHFTDTQYF. The CDR3 nucleotides read TGTGCCAGCAGCCTCTCGAACGGGGTTTGGTCTGGACATTTCACAGATACGCAGTATTTT.

This chain links TRBV2 with TRBJ1-1, with D maybe TRBD1 (5 bases). V was trimmed by 5 bases and J by 1 base, leaving 8 bases between them. Germline CDR1 SNHLY, CDR2 FYNNEI. CDR3 length equals 13 residues. The CDR3 DNA reads as TGTGCCAGCAGTTACAGGACGAACACTGAAGCTTTCTTT. Its protein is CASSYRTNTEAFF.

The V gene is TRBV15, the J gene TRBJ1-4, with D hard to call. Germline V gene data show CDR1 as LNHNV and CDR2 as YYDKDF (reference sequence). V was clipped by 0 bases and J by 8 bases, with 10 bases between them. This CDR3 is 14 amino acids long. The CDR3 loop reads CATSRDLTAEKLFF. The DNA for the CDR3 is TGTGCCACCAGCAGAGACCTTACAGCCGAAAAACTGTTTTTT.

This clone was counted between two and nine times. This rearrangement joins TRBV6-5 to TRBJ2-7; the D call may be TRBD1 or TRBD2 (5 bases each). Trimming removed 0 bases from V and 6 bases from J, with 18 bases in between. Germline lookup yields CDR1 MNHEY and CDR2 SVGAGI. The CDR3 covers 16 residues. CDR3 DNA sequence: TGTGCCAGCAGTTACTCTTGGGGGAGTTGGGGCGGCGAGCAGTACTTC. It translates to CASSYSWGSWGGEQYF.

The chain recombines TRBV6-1 with TRBJ1-1; a weak D match, TRBD1 (5 bases). The V and J ends lost 3 bases and 10 bases respectively, with 12 bases between them. CDR3 length: 12 amino acids. Per germline, CDR1 MNHNS and CDR2 SASEGT. CDR3 sequence: CASSDDRGRAFF. In DNA form, the CDR3 reads TGTGCCAGCAGTGACGACAGAGGGAGAGCTTTCTTT.

This clone has just one count. V and J are TRBV6-4 and TRBJ1-2, with TRBD1 matching over 8 bases. CDR1 is MRHNA, CDR2 SNTAGT, per germline. The CDR3 runs to 14 residues. After removal of 10 bases from V and 4 bases from J, the junction contained 11 bases not matched to a gene. CDR3 in DNA: TGTGCCAACTTTGATTGGACAGGGCCCTATGGCTACACCTTC. It translates to CANFDWTGPYGYTF.

The V call is TRBV7-9, the J call TRBJ2-1; a weak D match, TRBD1 (5 bases). The CDR3 is 15 residues long. V shed 4 bases and J shed 2 bases, with 12 bases lying between them. Germline assignment: CDR1 SEHNR and CDR2 FQNEAQ (reference sequence). DNA for the CDR3: TGTGCCAGCAGCTGGGGCCAGAGTCCCTACAATGAGCAGTTCTTC. Translating gives CASSWGQSPYNEQFF.

This chain connects TRBV2 to TRBJ1-1; 8 bases agree with TRBD1. The CDR3 runs to 15 residues. V lost 5 bases to trimming and J lost 1 base; unmatched junction nucleotides: 6. Germline CDR1 reads SNHLY; CDR2 reads FYNNEI. The CDR3 DNA follows: TGTGCCAGCAGTAAACGGGACAGGACGAACACTGAAGCTTTCTTT. Encoded protein: CASSKRDRTNTEAFF. Filled out from reference TRBV2 and TRBJ1-1, the complete variable domain reads EPEVTQTPSHQVTQMGQEVILRCVPISNHLYFYWYRQILGQKVEFLVSFYNNEISEKSEIFDDQFSVERPDGSNFTLKIRSTKLEDSAMYFCASSKRDRTNTEAFFGQGTRLTVV.

The chain recombines TRBV5-1 with TRBJ2-3; 8 bases are a match to TRBD2. The CDR3 length is 15 residues. J gave up 5 bases and V 4 bases, and 9 bases lay outside the gene matches. The germline V gene has CDR1 SGHRS and CDR2 YFSETQ. The CDR3 loop is CASSRVGLEKDTQYF. The CDR3 nucleotides are TGCGCCAGCAGCCGGGTGGGACTAGAGAAAGATACGCAGTATTTT.

The J gene is TRBJ1-2, the V gene TRBV15; D ambiguous. The CDR3 runs to 14 residues. The V gene lost 0 bases and the J gene lost 4 bases, with 9 bases spanning the gap. The germline CDR1 and CDR2 sequences are LNHNV and YYDKDF (reference sequence). The CDR3 DNA reads TGTGCCACCAGCAGAGATCTGGGGATCTATGGCTACACCTTC. Its protein product is CATSRDLGIYGYTF. Full variable domain (outside the CDR3, taken from reference TRBV15 and TRBJ1-2): DAMVIQNPRYQVTQFGKPVTLSCSQTLNHNVMYWYQQKSSQAPKLLFHYYDKDFNNEADTPDNFQSRRPNTSFCFLDIRSPGLGDTAMYLCATSRDLGIYGYTFGSGTRLTVV.

The J gene is TRBJ1-1, the V gene TRBV12-3 or TRBV12-4; D is unclear. CDR3 size: 13 residues. With 5 bases removed from V and 1 base from J, the gap between germline ends came to 8 bases. Here the CDR3 DNA reads TGTGCCAGCAGTAGGACGGGGAACACTGAAGCTTTCTTT. Translation gives CASSRTGNTEAFF.

The rearrangement uses TRBV23-1 and TRBJ2-2, with no clear D. TRBV23-1 is an ORF, with its function uncertain. This CDR3 contains 20 residues. Trimming took off 1 base at V and 0 bases at J, with 21 bases between the two ends. The CDR3 loop reads CASSQFCRITPHTNTGELFF. CDR3 coding DNA: TGCGCCAGCAGTCAATTTTGCAGGATAACCCCACACACGAACACCGGGGAGCTGTTTTTT.

V and J are TRBV5-1 and TRBJ1-1; 7 nucleotides match TRBD1. CDR1 and CDR2 (germline): SGHRS, YFSETQ. Unmatched junction bases numbered 8, after V lost 2 bases and J lost 7 bases. The CDR3 extends over 14 amino acids. Written as DNA, the CDR3 is TGCGCCAGCAGCTTCGACAGGGTCGGTGGTGAAGCTTTCTTT. Its protein product is CASSFDRVGGEAFF.

J is TRBJ2-3 and V is TRBV14; the match to TRBD2 covers 11 bases. This CDR3 is built from 16 residues. CDR1 is SGHDN, CDR2 FVKESK, per germline. Germline trimming cut 0 bases from V and 1 base from J; bases unmatched to any gene: 0. The CDR3 loop reads CASSQEGLAGTDTQYF. CDR3 sequence (DNA): TGTGCCAGCAGCCAAGAGGGACTAGCGGGCACAGATACGCAGTATTTT.

The chain recombines TRBV2 with TRBJ2-5, with D possibly matching TRBD1 (6 bases). The CDR3 extends over 14 amino acids. Looked up from germline, CDR1 is SNHLY and CDR2 is FYNNEI. V dropped 3 bases and J dropped 3 bases, with 11 bases sitting between them. The CDR3 DNA sequence: TGTGCCAGCAGTGAGCGGAAGGGGGAAGAGACCCAGTACTTC. Translation gives CASSERKGEETQYF.

V and J are TRBV6-2 or TRBV6-3 and TRBJ2-6, with a possible D match to TRBD2 (6 bases). This CDR3 has 16 amino acids. Trimming stripped 5 bases from V and 1 base from J, with 12 bases between. CDR1 and CDR2 from the germline V gene are MNHEY and SVGEGT. CDR3: CASSRTSRSGANVLTF. The CDR3 region has the DNA TGTGCCAGCAGTCGAACTAGCAGGTCTGGGGCCAACGTCCTGACTTTC.

This clone was seen once. The V gene is TRBV5-4, the J gene TRBJ2-3, with 11 nucleotides matching TRBD2. V was pared by 4 bases and J by 6 bases, with 13 bases of the junction left unmatched. CDR3 length: 17 amino acids. Germline values: CDR1 SGHNT, CDR2 YYREEE (reference sequence). CDR3 sequence reads: CASSPKLTSGSGDTQYF. The CDR3 DNA follows: TGTGCCAGCAGCCCTAAACTAACTAGCGGGAGTGGGGATACGCAGTATTTT.

J is TRBJ1-4 and V is TRBV5-1; 7 positions agree with TRBD1. V dropped 2 bases and J dropped 1; count of bases not matched to a gene: 5. The CDR3 runs to 16 residues. Germline V lookup: CDR1 SGHRS, CDR2 YFSETQ. CDR3 region: CASSLGGIGTNEKLFF. The DNA of the CDR3 is TGCGCCAGCAGCTTAGGGGGCATCGGAACTAATGAAAAACTGTTTTTT.

The V gene is TRBV14, the J gene TRBJ1-5; D unclear. Per germline, CDR1 SGHDN and CDR2 FVKESK. The CDR3 has 12 residues. Trimming stripped 4 bases from V and 5 bases from J, with 6 bases between. The CDR3 is CASSRGDQPQHF. In DNA, the CDR3 is TGTGCCAGCAGCCGCGGTGATCAGCCCCAGCATTTT.